What follows are 28 T cell receptor beta chains derived from one specimen sequenced in a study of shared T cell receptors in the human thymus. Clones were read by immunoSEQ multiplex PCR, and TCRdb kept only the in-frame ones, dropping some. Found here are some 700,000 clones, 70% to 90% of them singletons; the top ten hold about 0.01%. These same data were also listed under a study on human thymus T cells.

Input material: thymocytes. The receptors stem from a boy under two years old with a congenital heart defect.

The genes are TRBV5-4 and TRBJ1-2, with 8 bases aligning to TRBD1. Per germline, CDR1 SGHNT and CDR2 YYREEE (reference sequence). The trim removed 3 bases at V and 4 bases at J, leaving 11 bases unmatched. This CDR3 region has 16 residues. The CDR3 sequence: CASSSTGAPPIYGYTF. The DNA for the CDR3 is TGTGCCAGCAGCTCGACAGGGGCTCCACCAATCTATGGCTACACCTTC.

The rearrangement uses TRBV29-1 and TRBJ1-1; tentative D call: TRBD1 (5 bases). This CDR3 spans 13 amino acids. Germline V gene lookup returns CDR1 SQVTM and CDR2 ANQGSEA. The V end was cut by 6 bases, the J end by 1 base, with 12 bases between. The CDR3 loop is CSVAGIRNTEAFF. CDR3 nucleotides: TGCAGCGTAGCAGGGATTCGGAACACTGAAGCTTTCTTT.

This sequence joins TRBV6-4 and TRBJ2-1, with D hard to call. The germline V and J ends were trimmed by 0 bases and 6 bases, with 6 bases remaining between them. CDR1 and CDR2 (germline): MRHNA, SNTAGT. CDR3 length equals 13 residues. The CDR3 sequence is CASSDSRSNEQFF. The CDR3 nucleotides read TGTGCCAGCAGTGACTCGAGAAGCAATGAGCAGTTCTTC.

CDR3 in DNA: TGTGCCAGCAGCCCTACTTGGACAGGTGAAAACTCTTTCAACACCATATATTTT. Translation: CASSPTWTGENSFNTIYF. The chain has TRBV7-2 and TRBJ1-3; 7 bases map to TRBD1. The junction had 20 bases not matched to a gene; V was cut back by 5 bases and J by 7 bases. Germline values: CDR1 SGHTA, CDR2 FQGNSA. CDR3 size: 18 residues.

Notes on this clone: Germline and junction disagree at one end, which may indicate a read error. The chain has TRBV5-1 and TRBJ2-3, with D unclear. This CDR3 contains 13 residues. Germline V lookup: CDR1 SGHRS, CDR2 YFSETQ. This CDR3 reads CANSLLCPDTQYF. The CDR3 nucleotides are TGCGCCAACAGCTTGCTATGCCCAGATACGCAGTATTTT.

The J gene is TRBJ2-7, the V gene TRBV21-1; the table's D call, TRBD2, has no DNA check behind it. TRBV21-1 is described as a pseudogene. This CDR3 is 14 amino acids long. For the CDR3, the DNA is TGTGCCAGCAGCAAACAGGACTCCTCCTACGAGCAGTACTTC. It codes for CASSKQDSSYEQYF.

The chain carries TRBV5-6 and TRBJ2-3, with 8 bases matching TRBD2. Unmatched junction bases numbered 11, after V lost 4 bases and J lost 4 bases. Looked up from germline, CDR1 is SGHDT and CDR2 is YYEEEE. CDR3 length: 16 amino acids. CDR3 residues: CASSLRRGLGPDTQYF. The CDR3 region has the DNA TGTGCCAGCAGCCTCCGGCGGGGACTAGGGCCAGATACGCAGTATTTT.

The gene calls are TRBV18 and TRBJ2-3, with D perhaps matching TRBD2 (5 bases). Trimming removed 5 bases from V and 5 bases from J, with 8 bases in between. The CDR3 runs 12 residues. Germline CDR1 is KGHSH and CDR2 is LQKENI. In DNA form, the CDR3 reads TGTGCCAGCTCAACTAGTGGAGATACGCAGTATTTT. It encodes CASSTSGDTQYF.

This sequence joins TRBV4-3 and TRBJ1-5; D gene unclear. Looked up from germline, CDR1 is LGHNA and CDR2 is YSLEER. CDR3 length: 18 residues. Trimming cost V 0 bases and J 7 bases, with 22 bases left between them. The CDR3 protein is CASSQDRLTGKTGQPQHF. Here the CDR3 DNA reads TGCGCCAGCAGCCAAGATAGATTGACGGGCAAAACGGGACAGCCCCAGCATTTT.

V is TRBV5-4 and J is TRBJ1-1, with TRBD1 as a possible D gene (5 bases). This CDR3 is built from 13 residues. V lost 5 bases, J lost 4 bases, and 12 bases lay in between. CDR1 is SGHNT, CDR2 YYREEE, per germline (reference sequence). The DNA for the CDR3 is TGTGCCAGCAGTCACGGCGGGGGCACTGAAGCTTTCTTT. Translation: CASSHGGGTEAFF.

This clone has more than one count but fewer than ten. The V call is TRBV7-2, the J call TRBJ1-3; D is uncertain. V gave up 5 bases and J gave up 0 bases, with 14 bases separating them. This CDR3 has 16 residues. CDR1 SGHTA and CDR2 FQGNSA come from the germline V gene. The CDR3 bases are TGTGCCAGCAGCCCCCAATCACGGGGCTCTGGAAACACCATATATTTT. Translated, it gives CASSPQSRGSGNTIYF.

This chain links TRBV14 with TRBJ2-1; TRBD2 is a possible D gene (6 bases). Trimming cost V 3 bases and J 0 bases, with 18 bases left between them. Germline loops: CDR1 SGHDN, CDR2 FVKESK. The CDR3 spans 18 residues. The CDR3 DNA reads TGTGCCAGCAGCCAGGAGATCCAGCGGGTTGACTCCTACAATGAGCAGTTCTTC. It is translated as CASSQEIQRVDSYNEQFF.

This rearrangement joins TRBV6-5 to TRBJ1-5; a weak D match, TRBD1 (6 bases). V was trimmed by 0 bases and J by 7 bases, leaving 10 bases between them. The CDR3 consists of 14 residues. Germline loops: CDR1 MNHEY, CDR2 SVGAGI. CDR3 nucleotides: TGTGCCAGCAGTTACTCAGAGGGGGGGCAGCCCCAGCATTTT. Its translation: CASSYSEGGQPQHF.

V and J are TRBV11-2 and TRBJ2-2; TRBD1 aligns across 9 bases. CDR3 length: 14 residues. Germline lookup yields CDR1 SGHAT and CDR2 FQNNGV. V lost 5 bases and J lost 4; bases outside the gene matches: 2. DNA of the CDR3: TGTGCCAGCAGCCGGGACAGGGTCACCGGGGAGCTGTTTTTT. As protein: CASSRDRVTGELFF.

This chain links TRBV6-1 with TRBJ2-5; no reliable D call. This CDR3 comprises 15 residues. Germline V gene sequence: CDR1 MNHNS, CDR2 SASEGT. V lost 0 bases to trimming and J lost 2 bases, with 10 bases between them. DNA for the CDR3: TGTGCCAGCAGTGAAGCGCGTACGCATCAAGAGACCCAGTACTTC. As protein: CASSEARTHQETQYF.

This clone was detected a few times. The chain has TRBV10-3 and TRBJ2-3, with D tentatively TRBD1 (6 bases). V lost 4 bases and J 3 bases, leaving 11 bases between the germline ends. This CDR3 is built from 14 residues. Germline CDR1 and CDR2: ENHRY and SYGVKD. This chain's CDR3 is CAISGGQGTDTQYF. Written as DNA, the CDR3 is TGTGCCATCAGTGGCGGGCAGGGGACAGATACGCAGTATTTT.

The J gene is TRBJ2-4, the V gene TRBV5-6; possibly TRBD2 for D (6 bases). Trimming shortened V by 2 bases and J by 0 bases, and 12 bases separated the two germline ends. This CDR3 has 16 amino acids. Per germline, CDR1 SGHDT and CDR2 YYEEEE. The DNA of the CDR3 is TGTGCCAGCAGCTTTGGCGGGACCGTAGCCAAAAACATTCAGTACTTC. Translation gives CASSFGGTVAKNIQYF.

The V gene is TRBV6-6, the J gene TRBJ2-4; 8 positions match TRBD1. Trimming removed 5 bases from V and 0 bases from J; junction bases left unmatched: 6. Germline V lookup: CDR1 MNHNY, CDR2 SVGAGI (reference sequence). The CDR3 consists of 16 residues. The CDR3 DNA is TGTGCCAGCAGTCGGTACAGGGGGGCAGCCAAAAACATTCAGTACTTC. Encoded protein: CASSRYRGAAKNIQYF.

As regards this clone: A read error may produce the germline difference seen at one junction end. This chain links TRBV11-2 with TRBJ2-2; no firm D call. This CDR3 region has 12 residues. CDR1 and CDR2 (germline): SGHAT, FQNNGV. The CDR3 here is CASSSNTRELFF. In DNA form, the CDR3 reads TGTGCCAGCAGCTCAAACACCCGGGAGCTGTTTTTT.

This chain links TRBV27 with TRBJ1-2; a weak D match, TRBD1 (6 bases). V dropped 7 bases and J dropped 7 bases, with 22 bases sitting between them. The germline CDR1 and CDR2 sequences are MNHEY and SMNVEV (reference sequence). CDR3 length: 15 amino acids. The CDR3 loop is CASTQGGGQGTGYTF. The CDR3 DNA reads TGTGCCAGCACCCAAGGGGGGGGGCAGGGCACTGGCTACACCTTC.

The DNA for the CDR3 is TGTGCCATCTTATCGAGGGACGAGCAGTACTTC. It is translated as CAILSRDEQYF. The genes are TRBV6-1 and TRBJ2-7, with D possibly matching TRBD2 (5 bases). Trimming cost V 10 bases and J 5 bases, with 12 bases left between them. CDR3 length equals 11 residues. Germline V gene data show CDR1 as MNHNS and CDR2 as SASEGT.

The rearrangement joins TRBV30 to TRBJ2-7, with 8 bases fitting TRBD1. Germline V lookup: CDR1 GTSNPN, CDR2 SVGIG (reference sequence). V was pared by 3 bases and J by 4 bases, with 2 bases of the junction left unmatched. This CDR3 is 12 amino acids long. The CDR3 sequence: CAWRTGGYEQYF. Written as DNA, the CDR3 is TGTGCCTGGAGAACAGGGGGATACGAGCAGTACTTC.

The V and J genes are TRBV7-9 and TRBJ2-5; 11 positions agree with TRBD1. The J segment lost 4 bases and the V segment lost 4 bases, leaving 2 bases of the junction unmatched. CDR1 is SEHNR, CDR2 FQNEAQ, per germline (reference sequence). The CDR3 spans 14 residues. The CDR3 loop is CASSSDRGPETQYF. The CDR3 DNA follows: TGTGCCAGCAGCTCGGACAGGGGGCCAGAGACCCAGTACTTC. Drawing the rest from reference TRBV7-9 and TRBJ2-5, the complete variable domain is DTGVSQNPRHKITKRGQNVTFRCDPISEHNRLYWYRQTLGQGPEFLTYFQNEAQLEKSRLLSDRFSAERPKGSFSTLEIQRTEQGDSAMYLCASSSDRGPETQYFGPGTRLLVL.

The sample holds a few counts of this clone. The chain combines TRBV7-6 with TRBJ2-2; TRBD1 aligns across 11 bases. Losses at the gene ends were 3 bases for V and 5 bases for J; bases not matched to a gene: 5. The CDR3 has 16 residues. Germline CDR1 reads SGHVS; CDR2 reads FNYEAQ. CDR3 bases: TGTGCCAGCAGCTTGAAGGGACAGGGGGGAACCGGGGAGCTGTTTTTT. Translation: CASSLKGQGGTGELFF.

The J gene is TRBJ2-3, the V gene TRBV2; TRBD2 agrees at 8 bases. Germline assignment: CDR1 SNHLY and CDR2 FYNNEI. The CDR3 covers 17 residues. Trimming cost V 7 bases and J 4 bases; bases outside gene matches: 16. Here the CDR3 DNA reads TGTGCCAGCAACTCCTCCGGGAGGGCCCTCCGAGCAGATACGCAGTATTTT. It yields the protein CASNSSGRALRADTQYF. Together with reference TRBV2 and TRBJ2-3, the CDR3 gives the full variable domain: EPEVTQTPSHQVTQMGQEVILRCVPISNHLYFYWYRQILGQKVEFLVSFYNNEISEKSEIFDDQFSVERPDGSNFTLKIRSTKLEDSAMYFCASNSSGRALRADTQYFGPGTRLTVL.

The chain employs TRBV14 and TRBJ2-4; D uncertain. This CDR3 contains 15 residues. Trimming removed 0 bases from V and 1 base from J, with 7 bases in between. Looked up from germline, CDR1 is SGHDN and CDR2 is FVKESK. The CDR3: CASSQDPRAKNIQYF. CDR3 nucleotide sequence: TGTGCCAGCAGCCAAGATCCCCGGGCCAAAAACATTCAGTACTTC.

This clone has more than one count but fewer than ten. The chain carries TRBV5-1 and TRBJ1-2; perhaps TRBD1 as D (5 bases). CDR3 length: 16 amino acids. With 0 bases removed from V and 1 base from J, the gap between germline ends came to 13 bases. CDR1 and CDR2 (germline): SGHRS, YFSETQ. The CDR3 spells CASSLVGPVLNYGYTF. The CDR3 DNA reads TGCGCCAGCAGCTTGGTGGGGCCCGTGCTTAACTATGGCTACACCTTC.

The chain uses TRBV6-5 and TRBJ2-2; D is possibly TRBD1 (8 bases). Trimming shortened V by 6 bases and J by 4 bases, and 15 bases separated the two germline ends. The CDR3 loop spans 15 amino acids. Germline V gives CDR1 MNHEY, CDR2 SVGAGI. DNA of the CDR3: TGTGCCAGCAGGCCAGGGGGCGGGGGCACCGGGGAGCTGTTTTTT. Translation: CASRPGGGGTGELFF.